Below are 23 T cell receptor beta chains sequenced from a single sample in a study of blood T cell repertoires in COVID-19. Clones were sequenced by immunoSEQ multiplex PCR, and TCRdb holds only the in-frame ones, with some missing. The sample includes around 200,000 clones, more than 70% seen only once; the top ten take 18%. The sample taken for sequencing was peripheral blood. The origin of the receptors is a person aged 65 to 85 with COVID-19, enrolled during active disease.

This sequence joins TRBV2 and TRBJ2-7; D is undetermined. CDR3 length: 11 amino acids. The germline V gene has CDR1 SNHLY and CDR2 FYNNEI. V was pared by 7 bases and J by 0 bases, with 4 bases between. CDR3 nucleotide sequence: TGTGCCAGCATCCTCTCCTACGAGCAGTACTTC. This gives the protein CASILSYEQYF.

The genes are TRBV7-2 and TRBJ1-3; 7 nucleotides align to TRBD1. After removal of 4 bases from V and 0 bases from J, the junction contained 9 bases not matched to a gene. The CDR3 totals 17 residues. Germline CDR1 SGHTA, CDR2 FQGNSA. CDR3 in DNA: TGTGCCAGCAGCTCATCCGGGACAGCAAACTCTGGAAACACCATATATTTT. Protein: CASSSSGTANSGNTIYF. Full variable domain (remainder filled in from reference TRBV7-2 and TRBJ1-3): GAGVSQSPSNKVTEKGKDVELRCDPISGHTALYWYRQSLGQGLEFLIYFQGNSAPDKSGLPSDRFSAERTGGSVSTLTIQRTQQEDSAVYLCASSSSGTANSGNTIYFGEGSWLTVV.

The J gene is TRBJ1-3, the V gene TRBV5-3; tentative D call: TRBD1 (5 bases). TRBV5-3 is designated an ORF whose function remains uncertain. The CDR3 length is 14 residues. V was cut by 1 base and J by 2 bases, with 7 bases left in between. DNA for the CDR3: TGTGCCAGAAGCTTGCGCAGGGCTGGAAACACCATATATTTT. This gives the protein CARSLRRAGNTIYF.

The sample holds a few counts of this clone. CDR3 region: CASSLRTSGLSYNEQFF. The DNA for the CDR3 is TGTGCCAGCAGCCTCAGGACTAGCGGGCTTTCCTACAATGAGCAGTTCTTC. V is TRBV7-6 and J is TRBJ2-1; 11 positions agree with TRBD2. CDR1 and CDR2 from the germline V gene are SGHVS and FNYEAQ. V shed 5 bases and J 1 base; nucleotides not matched to a gene: 7. The CDR3 spans 17 residues. Combining the CDR3 with reference TRBV7-6 and TRBJ2-1 gives the whole variable domain GAGVSQSPRYKVTKRGQDVALRCDPISGHVSLYWYRQALGQGPEFLTYFNYEAQQDKSGLPNDRFSAERPEGSISTLTIQRTEQRDSAMYRCASSLRTSGLSYNEQFFGPGTRLTVL.

V is TRBV6-2 or TRBV6-3 and J is TRBJ1-5, with TRBD1 matching over 8 bases. CDR1 is MNHEY, CDR2 SVGEGT, per germline. J was trimmed by 6 bases and V by 2 bases; bases with no gene match: 9. The CDR3 spans 16 residues. CDR3 bases: TGTGCCAGCAGTTACGGGATGCCAGGGGGCAGTCAGCCCCAGCATTTT. As protein: CASSYGMPGGSQPQHF.

The V and J genes are TRBV19 and TRBJ1-6, with 7 bases matching TRBD1. The CDR3 is made up of 14 amino acids. With 7 bases clipped from V and 3 bases from J, the junction kept 3 bases outside the gene matches. Germline CDR1 reads LNHDA; CDR2 reads SQIVND (reference sequence). The CDR3 loop reads CASMGDSYNSPLHF. In nucleotides, the CDR3 is TGTGCCAGTATGGGGGACAGCTATAATTCACCCCTCCACTTT.

This clone has just one count. The V gene is TRBV10-3, the J gene TRBJ1-1; maybe TRBD1 (6 bases). V dropped 3 bases and J dropped 10 bases, with 15 bases sitting between them. This CDR3 is built from 13 residues. From germline, CDR1 is ENHRY and CDR2 SYGVKD. This chain's CDR3 is CAISDGTFGGAFF. The CDR3 region has the DNA TGTGCCATCAGTGACGGGACATTTGGTGGAGCTTTCTTT.

The chain carries TRBV12-5 and TRBJ1-2; the match to TRBD1 covers 7 bases. In germline, CDR1 is LGHNT, CDR2 FRNRAP. The J segment lost 7 bases and the V segment lost 6 bases, leaving 14 bases of the junction unmatched. The CDR3 runs 15 residues. The CDR3 reads CASGTNLRGRSGYTF. The CDR3, as DNA: TGTGCTAGTGGGACTAACCTAAGGGGGCGGTCTGGCTACACCTTC.

This chain joins TRBV2 and TRBJ2-1, with 8 bases that match TRBD1. The germline gives CDR1 SNHLY, CDR2 FYNNEI. The CDR3 totals 16 residues. V lost 4 bases to trimming and J lost 3 bases; unmatched junction nucleotides: 8. CDR3 in amino acids: CASSARIGQGYNEQFF. CDR3 DNA: TGTGCCAGCAGTGCCAGGATAGGACAGGGCTACAATGAGCAGTTCTTC.

This chain links TRBV7-9 with TRBJ1-2; D possibly corresponds to TRBD1 (6 bases). Germline-derived CDR1 and CDR2 are SEHNR and FQNEAQ (reference sequence). This CDR3 contains 14 residues. Trimming stripped 5 bases from V and 0 bases from J, with 10 bases between. CDR3 sequence (DNA): TGTGCCAGCAGCCCCGAGGGGGCTAACTATGGCTACACCTTC. It translates to CASSPEGANYGYTF.

The chain is built from TRBV6-5 and TRBJ1-1; TRBD1 agrees at 7 bases. The V gene end was trimmed by 5 bases and the J gene end by 5 bases; junction bases not matched to a gene: 5. CDR1 and CDR2 (germline): MNHEY, SVGAGI. The CDR3 consists of 13 residues. CDR3 DNA sequence: TGTGCCAGCAGTCCAGGGGGTAAGACTGAAGCTTTCTTT. The encoded protein is CASSPGGKTEAFF.

The chain's CDR3 is CASSPPAGTGSYGYTF. The DNA for the CDR3 is TGTGCCAGCAGCCCCCCCGCGGGGACGGGGTCCTATGGCTACACCTTC. The gene calls are TRBV5-4 and TRBJ1-2; possible D gene TRBD1, 5 bases. Germline V gives CDR1 SGHNT, CDR2 YYREEE (reference sequence). The V and J ends lost 4 bases and 4 bases respectively, with 20 bases between them. The CDR3 totals 16 residues.

The CDR3 loop is CASSLTGGGEKLFF. The CDR3 nucleotides are TGCGCCAGCAGCTTGACAGGGGGCGGTGAAAAACTGTTTTTT. V is TRBV5-1 and J is TRBJ1-4; 9 bases are a match to TRBD1. This CDR3 region has 14 residues. Germline values: CDR1 SGHRS, CDR2 YFSETQ. V lost 1 base, J lost 7 bases, and 2 bases stayed unmatched.

This chain connects TRBV29-1 to TRBJ1-5; D not certain. The CDR3 runs 13 residues. Germline-derived CDR1 and CDR2 are SQVTM and ANQGSEA. V was clipped by 3 bases and J by 3 bases, with 9 bases between them. The CDR3 DNA is TGCAGCGTTGACGGCGGAGCCAATCAGCCCCAGCATTTT. Protein: CSVDGGANQPQHF.

The chain is built from TRBV19 and TRBJ1-2, with a tentative D call TRBD1 (6 bases). In germline, CDR1 is LNHDA, CDR2 SQIVND (reference sequence). CDR3 length: 16 amino acids. Trimming removed 6 bases at V and 6 bases at J, with 23 bases between. The CDR3 reads CASSEPLTGLINGYTF. Here the CDR3 DNA reads TGTGCCAGTAGCGAACCTTTGACAGGTTTGATCAATGGCTACACCTTC.

The gene calls are TRBV12-3 or TRBV12-4 and TRBJ2-5; D is perhaps TRBD2 (6 bases). The CDR3 is 12 residues long. Trimming removed 5 bases from V and 5 bases from J, with 9 bases in between. CDR3 DNA: TGTGCCAGCAGTGGTGGGGGGGAGACCCAGTACTTC. This encodes CASSGGGETQYF.

The chain has TRBV27 and TRBJ2-5; D is perhaps TRBD2 (6 bases). V was clipped by 5 bases and J by 4 bases, with 11 bases between them. This CDR3 spans 13 amino acids. The germline V gene has CDR1 MNHEY and CDR2 SMNVEV (reference sequence). The CDR3 DNA reads as TGTGCCAGCAGTCCGGACTACGCAGAGACCCAGTACTTC. Its protein product is CASSPDYAETQYF.

This clone came up once. V and J are TRBV18 and TRBJ2-5, with a possible D match to TRBD1 (5 bases). Trimming took 5 bases from V and 2 from J, leaving 12 bases between them. The CDR3 runs to 14 residues. Germline V gives CDR1 KGHSH, CDR2 LQKENI. The CDR3 sequence is CASSEAGNQETQYF. The CDR3 DNA reads TGTGCCAGCTCAGAGGCAGGGAATCAAGAGACCCAGTACTTC.

This clone was recorded once. The V call is TRBV6-2 or TRBV6-3, the J call TRBJ1-2; D gene ambiguous. Looked up from germline, CDR1 is MNHEY and CDR2 is SVGEGT. The CDR3 has 13 residues. Trimming removed 6 bases at V and 5 bases at J, with 13 bases between. The CDR3 DNA reads TGTGCCAGCAGCCTGGAGGCGGCTTATGGCTACACCTTC. Translating gives CASSLEAAYGYTF.

V and J are TRBV4-3 and TRBJ1-5; TRBD1 matches at 8 bases. V shed 3 bases, J shed 7 bases, and the junction held 11 bases outside the gene matches. The germline gives CDR1 LGHNA, CDR2 YSLEER. This CDR3 has 16 amino acids. This CDR3 is CASSQPRYRGCQPQHF. The CDR3, as DNA: TGCGCCAGCAGCCAGCCCAGGTACAGGGGGTGCCAGCCCCAGCATTTT.

The chain couples TRBV7-7 to TRBJ2-1; TRBD2 matches 11 bases. Germline V gene data show CDR1 as SSHAT and CDR2 as FNYEAQ (reference sequence). The length of the CDR3 is 19 residues. Trimming cost V 0 bases and J 3 bases; bases outside gene matches: 10. The CDR3 sequence: CASSLAFTSGSRSYNEQFF. Written as DNA, the CDR3 is TGTGCCAGCAGCTTAGCCTTCACTAGCGGGAGTAGAAGCTACAATGAGCAGTTCTTC.

The V and J genes are TRBV2 and TRBJ1-1; D uncertain. The CDR3 runs to 11 residues. Germline CDR1 reads SNHLY; CDR2 reads FYNNEI. Trimming removed 8 bases at V and 7 bases at J, with 11 bases between. CDR3 residues: CASGVGLEAFF. CDR3 bases: TGTGCCAGCGGCGTGGGCCTTGAAGCTTTCTTT. Filled out from reference TRBV2 and TRBJ1-1, the complete variable domain reads EPEVTQTPSHQVTQMGQEVILRCVPISNHLYFYWYRQILGQKVEFLVSFYNNEISEKSEIFDDQFSVERPDGSNFTLKIRSTKLEDSAMYFCASGVGLEAFFGQGTRLTVV.

This clone showed up just once. The CDR3 bases are TGTGCCAGCAGGGCTACCGGGATTCAGCATCCAGATACGCAGTATTTT. The encoded protein is CASRATGIQHPDTQYF. V is TRBV28 and J is TRBJ2-3, with D possibly matching TRBD2 (5 bases). Between the trimmed V and J ends, which lost 6 bases and 4 bases, there was a span of 20 bases. The CDR3 totals 16 residues. Germline assignment: CDR1 MDHEN and CDR2 SYDVKM. Full variable domain (rest looked up from reference TRBV28 and TRBJ2-3): DVKVTQSSRYLVKRTGEKVFLECVQDMDHENMFWYRQDPGLGLRLIYFSYDVKMKEKGDIPEGYSVSREKKERFSLILESASTNQTSMYLCASRATGIQHPDTQYFGPGTRLTVL.